These T cell receptor beta chains were read from a single sample in a study of cytomegalovirus exposure and HLA in healthy donors. Data came from immunoSEQ multiplex PCR; TCRdb stores just in-frame clones and leaves some out. The sample records approximately 160,000 clones, 75% to 90% being singletons. Sequences were obtained from PBMCs. These receptors were taken from a man in his thirties or forties in good health and CMV-seropositive. CDR3s include the opening cysteine and the closing phenylalanine or tryptophan. D genes are given only for firm matches. The listing skips clone size in some rows; elsewhere it reads once, few, many or a size class.

cdr3_length | d_call | j_call | clone_size | v_call | cdr3_aa | cdr3_nt
15 | TRBD2 | TRBJ2-7 | NA | TRBV6-5 | CASSPGLVRAWEQYF | TGTGCCAGCAGCCCGGGACTAGTTCGGGCTTGGGAGCAGTACTTC
13 | TRBD1 | TRBJ1-3 | NA | TRBV30 | CAWSRGTGNTIYF | TGTGCCTGGTCCAGGGGGACAGGAAACACCATATATTTT
14 | TRBD1 | TRBJ1-4 | NA | TRBV27 | CASSLQGADEKLFF | TGTGCCAGCAGTTTACAGGGGGCGGATGAAAAACTGTTTTTT
15 | TRBD2 | TRBJ2-7 | NA | TRBV30 | CAWSTWTSGPYEQYF | TGTGCCTGGAGTACTTGGACTAGTGGCCCCTACGAGCAGTACTTC
15 | TRBD2 | TRBJ2-3 | few | TRBV6-5 | CASSYWGGDTDTQYF | TGTGCCAGCAGTTACTGGGGGGGGGACACAGATACGCAGTATTTT
13 | TRBD1 | TRBJ1-2 | NA | TRBV5-5 | CASSPDREYGYTF | TGTGCCAGCAGCCCCGACAGGGAGTATGGCTACACCTTC
11 | TRBD1 | TRBJ1-1 | NA | TRBV7-9 | CASSQDRGSFF | TGTGCCAGCAGCCAGGACAGGGGGTCTTTCTTT
18 | TRBD1 | TRBJ2-1 | NA | TRBV30 | CAWSGGQGGTNLYNEQFF | TGTGCCTGGAGTGGGGGACAGGGCGGAACTAACCTTTACAATGAGCAGTTCTTC
12 | TRBD1 | TRBJ1-4 | NA | TRBV28 | CASRQGNEKLFF | TGTGCCAGCAGACAGGGGAATGAAAAACTGTTTTTT
13 | NA | TRBJ2-3 | NA | TRBV12-5 | CASCGGGQDTQYF | TGTGCTAGTTGTGGGGGGGGGCAAGATACGCAGTATTTT
16 | NA | TRBJ2-2 | NA | TRBV7-3 | CASSLGGARGTGELFF | TGTGCCAGCAGCTTAGGGGGTGCGCGGGGCACCGGGGAGCTGTTTTTT
15 | NA | TRBJ2-5 | NA | TRBV7-6 | CASSFGGTLVETQYF | TGTGCCAGCAGCTTCGGCGGAACCTTGGTGGAGACCCAGTACTTC